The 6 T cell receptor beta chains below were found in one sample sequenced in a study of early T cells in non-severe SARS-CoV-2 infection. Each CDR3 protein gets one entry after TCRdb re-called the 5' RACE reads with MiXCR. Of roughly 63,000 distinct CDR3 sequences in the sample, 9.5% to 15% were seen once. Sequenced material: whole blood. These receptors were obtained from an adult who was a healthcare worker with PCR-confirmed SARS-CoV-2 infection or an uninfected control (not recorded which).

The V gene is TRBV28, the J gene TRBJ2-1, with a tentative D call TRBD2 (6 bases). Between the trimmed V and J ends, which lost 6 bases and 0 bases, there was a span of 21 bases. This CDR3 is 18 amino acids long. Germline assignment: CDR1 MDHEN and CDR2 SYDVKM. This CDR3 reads CASSAVAGLESSYNEQFF. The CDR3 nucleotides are TGTGCCAGCAGCGCGGTGGCGGGGCTCGAGAGCTCCTACAATGAGCAGTTCTTC.

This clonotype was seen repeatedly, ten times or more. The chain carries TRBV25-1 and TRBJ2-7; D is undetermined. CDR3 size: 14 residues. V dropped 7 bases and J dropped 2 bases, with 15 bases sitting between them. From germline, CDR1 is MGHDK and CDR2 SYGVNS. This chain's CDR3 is CASTEQQPPYEQYF. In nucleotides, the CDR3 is TGTGCCAGCACCGAGCAGCAGCCACCCTACGAGCAGTACTTC.

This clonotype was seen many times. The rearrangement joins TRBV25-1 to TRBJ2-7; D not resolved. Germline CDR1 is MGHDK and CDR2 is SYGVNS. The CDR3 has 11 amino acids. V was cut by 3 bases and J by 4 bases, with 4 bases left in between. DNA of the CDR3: TGTGCCAGCAGTGATTATTACGAGCAGTACTTC. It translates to CASSDYYEQYF.

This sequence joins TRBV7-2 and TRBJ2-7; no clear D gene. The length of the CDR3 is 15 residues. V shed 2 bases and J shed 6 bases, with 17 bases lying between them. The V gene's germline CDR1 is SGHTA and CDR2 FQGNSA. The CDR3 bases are TGTGCCAGCAGCTTATCCCCTGGGGTGACCAGCGAGCAGTACTTC. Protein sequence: CASSLSPGVTSEQYF.

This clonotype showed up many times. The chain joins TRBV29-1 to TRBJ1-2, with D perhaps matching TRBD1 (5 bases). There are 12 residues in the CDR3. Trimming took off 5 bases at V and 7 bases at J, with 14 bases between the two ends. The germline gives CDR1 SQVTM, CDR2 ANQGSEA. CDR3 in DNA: TGCAGCGTTTCTCCCGGGGGGTCTGGCTACACCTTC. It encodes CSVSPGGSGYTF.

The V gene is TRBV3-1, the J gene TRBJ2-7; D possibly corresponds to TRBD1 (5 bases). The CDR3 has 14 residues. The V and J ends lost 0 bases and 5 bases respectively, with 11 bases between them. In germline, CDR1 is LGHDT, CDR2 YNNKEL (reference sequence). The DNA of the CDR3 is TGTGCCAGCAGCCAAGATTTAAGGGGCCACGAGCAGTACTTC. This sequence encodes CASSQDLRGHEQYF.